The present TCR beta chain was sequenced within a study of T cell repertoires in cytomegalovirus infection. Study at large: Both a matching HLA type and CMV infection were indicated by public TCR beta signatures.

Via MiXCR, TCRdb re-called the reads, giving one row per CDR3 protein. The table includes around 550,000 distinct CDR3 sequences, around a quarter detected once. This clonotype was counted only a few times. Its target is not known. Study-level points and caveats: In two of eight donors, the top clonotype was HLA-C-restricted CMV-specific. Based on cumulative public TCR beta family frequency, carriers of CMV plus the relevant HLA were identified.

Sequenced: PBMCs. The TCR was taken from a human donor in good health (CMV status not recorded). Some clones in this sample may be carry-over from other donors' samples.

The DNA of the CDR3 is TGTGCCAGCAGGCCGACAGTCAGGCACCAGTATTTT. It encodes CASRPTVRHQYF. J is TRBJ2-3 and V is TRBV6-5, with D perhaps matching TRBD1 (5 bases). V lost 6 bases to trimming and J lost 12 bases, with 16 bases between them. This CDR3 has 12 residues. The V gene's germline CDR1 is MNHEY and CDR2 SVGAGI.